These 17 T cell receptor beta chains came from one sample sequenced in a study of a mutant IDH1 vaccine in newly diagnosed glioma. TCRdb's copy holds only in-frame clones and misses some; the assay was immunoSEQ multiplex PCR. The sample holds about 32,000 clones; almost 85% are singletons and the top ten take roughly a fifth. Time point noted: baseline, week 1 (first vaccination visit). The treatment is: pre-vaccination baseline after standard-of-care therapy. Sequenced here: PBMCs, sampled from a glioma patient treated with radiotherapy, temozolomide or both. The receptors come from a man aged 30-40 years with glioma.

On this clone itself: Other DNA sequences of this sample code for an identical CDR3. The rearrangement uses TRBV20-1 and TRBJ2-5; D gene ambiguous. Trimming took 5 bases from V and 0 from J, leaving 4 bases between them. The germline V gene encodes CDR1 DFQATT and CDR2 SNEGSKA (reference sequence). The length of the CDR3 is 11 residues. CDR3 in DNA: TGCAGTGCTCAGGACCAAGAGACCCAGTACTTC. Protein: CSAQDQETQYF.

This CDR3 is CASSPARGNTEAFF. The CDR3 bases are TGCGCCAGCAGTCCCGCCAGGGGAAACACTGAAGCTTTCTTT. The J gene is TRBJ1-1, the V gene TRBV10-2, with a weak D call TRBD1 (6 bases). This CDR3 has 14 amino acids. From germline, CDR1 is WSHSY and CDR2 SAAADI. V lost 5 bases, J lost 2 bases, and 12 bases lay in between.

This chain connects TRBV30 to TRBJ1-5; D remains ambiguous. V was pared by 5 bases and J by 3 bases, with 11 bases between. Germline V gives CDR1 GTSNPN, CDR2 SVGIG (reference sequence). This CDR3 is 13 amino acids long. This chain's CDR3 is CAWGEGDNQPQHF. DNA for the CDR3: TGTGCCTGGGGAGAGGGCGACAATCAGCCCCAGCATTTT.

The rearrangement joins TRBV10-1 to TRBJ1-3; D unresolved. V was trimmed by 2 bases and J by 2 bases, leaving 4 bases between them. The CDR3 runs to 13 residues. Germline loops: CDR1 WNHNN, CDR2 SYGVQD (reference sequence). CDR3 protein: CASSEQTGNTIYF. The CDR3 region has the DNA TGCGCCAGCAGTGAGCAAACTGGAAACACCATATATTTT.

The chain couples TRBV23-1 to TRBJ1-1; D gene ambiguous. TRBV23-1 is designated an ORF whose function remains uncertain. The CDR3 covers 13 residues. Trimming removed 3 bases from V and 6 bases from J, with 11 bases in between. The CDR3 here is CASSHPRHPEAFF. Written as DNA, the CDR3 is TGCGCCAGCAGTCACCCCCGACACCCTGAAGCTTTCTTT.

This clone was counted once. The V call is TRBV11-2, the J call TRBJ2-7; 9 nucleotides agree with TRBD2. The trim removed 5 bases at V and 5 bases at J, leaving 13 bases unmatched. Germline V CDR1 and CDR2: SGHAT, FQNNGV. The CDR3 is made up of 16 amino acids. The CDR3 DNA reads as TGTGCCAGCAGCCTAACAGTAGCGGGAGCCCCCAACGAGCAGTACTTC. Its protein is CASSLTVAGAPNEQYF.

This sequence joins TRBV25-1 and TRBJ2-2; 10 bases match TRBD1. The germline V gene has CDR1 MGHDK and CDR2 SYGVNS. V lost 1 base and J lost 5; bases outside the gene matches: 4. The CDR3 has 16 residues. CDR3 in amino acids: CASSEFGTGETGELFF. DNA for the CDR3: TGTGCCAGCAGTGAATTCGGGACAGGGGAAACCGGGGAGCTGTTTTTT.

The chain has TRBV19 and TRBJ2-3; tentative D call: TRBD2 (6 bases). The V gene lost 5 bases and the J gene lost 4 bases, with 10 bases spanning the gap. CDR3 length: 13 amino acids. Germline assignment: CDR1 LNHDA and CDR2 SQIVND (reference sequence). Written as DNA, the CDR3 is TGTGCCAGTAGTCTTGGGACTGCAGATACGCAGTATTTT. It yields the protein CASSLGTADTQYF.

This chain links TRBV5-4 with TRBJ1-1, with 10 bases matching TRBD1. Germline-derived CDR1 and CDR2 are SGHNT and YYREEE (reference sequence). The CDR3 loop spans 15 amino acids. J was trimmed by 3 bases and V by 5 bases; bases with no gene match: 7. The DNA for the CDR3 is TGTGCCAGCAGTTCTGGGGACAGGGGTTACACTGAAGCTTTCTTT. It specifies CASSSGDRGYTEAFF.

A few counts support this clone. V usage is TRBV27 and J usage is TRBJ2-4; 7 bases fit TRBD1. The ends lost 2 bases at V and 2 bases at J; junction bases unmatched: 6. CDR1 and CDR2 from the germline V gene are MNHEY and SMNVEV (reference sequence). This CDR3 has 16 residues. CDR3: CASSLRGGASKNIQYF. For the CDR3, the DNA is TGTGCCAGCAGTTTAAGAGGGGGCGCTTCCAAAAACATTCAGTACTTC.

The chain couples TRBV2 to TRBJ1-2; D gene unclear. Germline V gene data show CDR1 as SNHLY and CDR2 as FYNNEI. This CDR3 region has 12 residues. Trimming shortened V by 4 bases and J by 4 bases, and 7 bases separated the two germline ends. CDR3 in DNA: TGTGCCAGCAGTGTCATCGGCTATGGCTACACCTTC. Translation gives CASSVIGYGYTF.

The chain employs TRBV10-3 and TRBJ1-2, with D unresolved. Trimming cost V 2 bases and J 7 bases, with 8 bases left between them. The CDR3 consists of 12 residues. Germline CDR1 ENHRY, CDR2 SYGVKD. DNA of the CDR3: TGTGCCATCAGTGAGGGGGAGAGTGGCTACACCTTC. It translates to CAISEGESGYTF.

The V gene is TRBV10-1, the J gene TRBJ2-7; TRBD1 is a possible D gene (5 bases). Between the trimmed V and J ends, which lost 5 bases and 3 bases, there was a span of 17 bases. The germline V gene encodes CDR1 WNHNN and CDR2 SYGVQD (reference sequence). The CDR3 consists of 15 residues. CDR3 sequence (DNA): TGCGCCAGCAGTCCTACGACACAGGTGATCTACGAGCAGTACTTC. Amino acids: CASSPTTQVIYEQYF.

The chain joins TRBV14 to TRBJ1-5, with no clear D. Trimming removed 4 bases at V and 0 bases at J, with 4 bases between. CDR1 and CDR2 (germline): SGHDN, FVKESK. This CDR3 contains 13 residues. CDR3 DNA sequence: TGTGCCAGCAGCCTGTATAGCAATCAGCCCCAGCATTTT. It is translated as CASSLYSNQPQHF.

This chain uses TRBV5-6 with TRBJ2-7; 12 bases are shared with TRBD2. Germline V CDR1 and CDR2: SGHDT, YYEEEE. CDR3 size: 17 residues. Losses at the gene ends were 2 bases for V and 4 bases for J; bases not matched to a gene: 10. The CDR3 nucleotides read TGTGCCAGCAGCTTAACTACTAGCGGGGGGCCAAATTACGAGCAGTACTTC. The encoded protein is CASSLTTSGGPNYEQYF.

The CDR3 DNA follows: TGTGCCAGCAACCCCGCCCTAGGGTCTAGCATTCAGTACTTC. Protein product: CASNPALGSSIQYF. V gene TRBV2 combines with J gene TRBJ2-4; D uncertain. Germline V gene lookup returns CDR1 SNHLY and CDR2 FYNNEI. The CDR3 spans 14 residues. V was trimmed by 7 bases and J by 9 bases, leaving 19 bases between them.

This chain uses TRBV19 with TRBJ1-1; TRBD1 might be the D (5 bases). The CDR3 consists of 13 residues. V lost 5 bases, J lost 7 bases, and 14 bases lay in between. Germline values: CDR1 LNHDA, CDR2 SQIVND (reference sequence). The CDR3 spells CASSRSRAGEAFF. Here the CDR3 DNA reads TGTGCCAGTAGTCGGTCCAGGGCGGGTGAAGCTTTCTTT.